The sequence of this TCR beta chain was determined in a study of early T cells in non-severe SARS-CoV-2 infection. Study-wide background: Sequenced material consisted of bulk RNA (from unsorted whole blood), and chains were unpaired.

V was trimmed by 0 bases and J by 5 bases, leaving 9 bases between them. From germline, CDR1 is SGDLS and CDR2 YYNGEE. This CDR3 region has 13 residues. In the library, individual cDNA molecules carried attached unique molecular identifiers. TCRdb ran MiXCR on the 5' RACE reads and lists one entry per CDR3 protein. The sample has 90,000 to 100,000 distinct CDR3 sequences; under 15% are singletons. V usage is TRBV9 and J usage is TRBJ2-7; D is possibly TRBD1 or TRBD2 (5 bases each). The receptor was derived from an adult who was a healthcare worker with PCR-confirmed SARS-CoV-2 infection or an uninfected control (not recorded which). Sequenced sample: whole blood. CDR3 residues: CASSVVVGDEQYF. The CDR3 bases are TGTGCCAGCAGCGTAGTCGTGGGGGACGAGCAGTACTTC.